The rows below give T cell receptor beta chains drawn from one sample of a study of cytomegalovirus exposure and HLA in healthy donors. Repertoires were generated with immunoSEQ multiplex PCR, while TCRdb's copy carries only in-frame clones and drops some. The table includes over 150,000 clones, roughly 86% detected once. Sequencing input: PBMCs. Receptor source: a man younger than 30 in good health and CMV-seropositive. The CDR3 runs from the conserved cysteine through the conserved F or W. Fields, in order: V gene, D gene, J gene, CDR3 protein. D genes are given only for firm matches.

v_call: TRBV18; d_call: .; j_call: TRBJ1-1; cdr3_aa: CASSPRAGANTEAFF
v_call: TRBV28; d_call: TRBD1; j_call: TRBJ1-3; cdr3_aa: CASSSQGASSGNTIYF
v_call: TRBV18; d_call: TRBD1; j_call: TRBJ2-7; cdr3_aa: CASSPREGARYEQYF
v_call: TRBV25-1; d_call: .; j_call: TRBJ2-5; cdr3_aa: CASSERGDRSLGETQYF
v_call: TRBV2; d_call: .; j_call: TRBJ2-1; cdr3_aa: CAGGLSLHNEQFF
v_call: TRBV19; d_call: .; j_call: TRBJ2-7; cdr3_aa: CATATVLNYEQYF
v_call: TRBV10-1; d_call: TRBD1; j_call: TRBJ1-1; cdr3_aa: CALESTGGETEAFF
v_call: TRBV7-8; d_call: TRBD2; j_call: TRBJ2-2; cdr3_aa: CASSLMPIRSGINTGELFF
v_call: TRBV7-2; d_call: .; j_call: TRBJ2-1; cdr3_aa: CASSFDRGSEQFF
v_call: TRBV5-1; d_call: .; j_call: TRBJ2-3; cdr3_aa: CASSFGRTSTDTQYF
v_call: TRBV5-4; d_call: TRBD1; j_call: TRBJ1-2; cdr3_aa: CASRRQGAGGYTF
v_call: TRBV5-1; d_call: TRBD1; j_call: TRBJ2-3; cdr3_aa: CASSLALRGRGTDTQYF
v_call: TRBV10-3; d_call: TRBD1; j_call: TRBJ1-5; cdr3_aa: CAISEIQGPNQPQHF
v_call: TRBV27; d_call: TRBD1; j_call: TRBJ2-1; cdr3_aa: CASSPRRGTGNNEQFF
v_call: TRBV5-1; d_call: TRBD2; j_call: TRBJ2-2; cdr3_aa: CASSYGLAGENGELFF
v_call: TRBV7-9; d_call: .; j_call: TRBJ2-7; cdr3_aa: CASSLAARGSYEQYF
v_call: TRBV5-1; d_call: .; j_call: TRBJ1-1; cdr3_aa: CASSLPSDGGNTEAFF
v_call: TRBV28; d_call: .; j_call: TRBJ1-5; cdr3_aa: CASRDLMGANQPQHF
v_call: TRBV5-4; d_call: .; j_call: TRBJ1-2; cdr3_aa: CASSFGTGRAYYGYTF
v_call: TRBV6-6; d_call: .; j_call: TRBJ1-5; cdr3_aa: CASSREDQPQHF
v_call: TRBV25-1; d_call: .; j_call: TRBJ1-1; cdr3_aa: CASSPGYSPEAFF
v_call: TRBV5-6; d_call: TRBD2; j_call: TRBJ2-1; cdr3_aa: CASSLAGGTNEQFF
v_call: TRBV7-2; d_call: TRBD2; j_call: TRBJ2-2; cdr3_aa: CASSLVGLAGGTGELFF
v_call: TRBV25-1; d_call: .; j_call: TRBJ2-1; cdr3_aa: CASSEWGVNEQFF
v_call: TRBV5-1; d_call: TRBD2; j_call: TRBJ2-2; cdr3_aa: CASSITSGSNTGELFF
v_call: TRBV18; d_call: TRBD1; j_call: TRBJ2-7; cdr3_aa: CASSPPGQRYEQYF
v_call: TRBV19; d_call: .; j_call: TRBJ1-5; cdr3_aa: CASSTRVDSSRNQPQHF
v_call: TRBV7-9; d_call: .; j_call: TRBJ1-2; cdr3_aa: CASSFDRDRWGGYTF
v_call: TRBV19; d_call: .; j_call: TRBJ2-3; cdr3_aa: CASSMRQAADTQYF
v_call: TRBV12-5; d_call: .; j_call: TRBJ2-1; cdr3_aa: CASGPDLGGQFF
v_call: TRBV9; d_call: TRBD2; j_call: TRBJ2-1; cdr3_aa: CASSVGLAGYNEQFF
v_call: TRBV5-4; d_call: .; j_call: TRBJ2-7; cdr3_aa: CASSLVGTTYEQYF
v_call: TRBV4-1; d_call: TRBD2; j_call: TRBJ2-1; cdr3_aa: CASSQAPSGRYNEQFF
v_call: TRBV18; d_call: TRBD1; j_call: TRBJ1-5; cdr3_aa: CASSPGQGALSNQPQHF
v_call: TRBV25-1; d_call: .; j_call: TRBJ2-1; cdr3_aa: CASSVGSRYNEQFF
v_call: TRBV6-6; d_call: TRBD1; j_call: TRBJ1-1; cdr3_aa: CASSLSTGKVEAFF
v_call: TRBV11-2; d_call: TRBD1; j_call: TRBJ2-7; cdr3_aa: CASSPGQGAEQYF